A few counts support the clone carrying this TCR beta chain. Its specificity is not known. The use of genomic DNA as template underpinned the TCR beta VDJ and CDR3 profiling. TCRdb recomputed calls from the reads with MiXCR, one row per CDR3 protein. Here the sample spans some 280,000 distinct CDR3 sequences, approximately 55% being singletons. This entry is derived from a study of CD8+CD57+ T cells in acquired aplastic anemia. About the research overall: On average, sorted CD4+ and CD8+ cells gave around 3 ug of DNA. Study outcomes and limitations: Overlapping CD8+ CDR3 repertoires of patients and controls contained around 31 shared sequences. Patients and healthy controls showed no significant CD8+ Simpson's diversity difference.

The CDR3 is made up of 13 amino acids. The germline V and J ends were trimmed by 6 bases and 8 bases, with 14 bases remaining between them. Germline assignment: CDR1 SNHLY and CDR2 FYNNEI. The receptor was isolated from a human donor with severe aplastic anemia or a healthy control (not recorded which). The material sequenced was sorted CD4+, CD8+, or CD8+CD57+ T cells (not recorded which) from PBMCs. The V and J genes are TRBV2 and TRBJ2-1; D is tentatively TRBD1 or TRBD2 (5 bases each). The CDR3 DNA follows: TGTGCCAGCAGGGGACGACTGCGCGATGAGCAGTTCTTC. As protein: CASRGRLRDEQFF.